Presented here are 29 T cell receptor beta chains from one specimen sequenced in a study of Ad26.COV2.S vaccination and SARS-CoV-2 variants. Treatment here: around 19 received Ad26.COV2.S at low or high dose, single or two shots; several received placebo; per-sample allocation not given. The samples were gathered on day 63 after the first injection of vaccine or placebo. Data came from immunoSEQ multiplex PCR; TCRdb stores just in-frame clones and leaves some out. The sample shows fewer than 500,000 clones, around 90% of them seen only once. The sequencing used peripheral blood, collected in a trial of Ad26.COV2.S vaccine versus placebo. These receptor sequences come from a person between 18 and 60 years old who received the Ad26.COV2.S COVID-19 vaccine or a placebo.

This chain's CDR3 is CASSTQGVSDSPLHF. The DNA of the CDR3 is TGTGCCAGTAGTACACAGGGGGTTTCGGATTCACCCCTCCACTTT. The V call is TRBV19, the J call TRBJ1-6; TRBD1 matches 8 bases. The CDR3 sequence is 15 residues long. Germline CDR1 and CDR2: LNHDA and SQIVND (reference sequence). Trimming removed 4 bases from V and 8 bases from J; junction bases left unmatched: 7.

The chain uses TRBV28 and TRBJ2-5; tentatively, D is TRBD1 or TRBD2 (5 bases each). The germline gives CDR1 MDHEN, CDR2 SYDVKM. The CDR3 covers 17 residues. V lost 4 bases and J 5 bases, leaving 23 bases between the germline ends. This CDR3 reads CASSSPGTGGGAETQYF. CDR3 sequence (DNA): TGTGCCAGCAGTTCGCCGGGGACCGGTGGGGGAGCGGAGACCCAGTACTTC.

V and J are TRBV6-6 and TRBJ2-1, with 8 bases matching TRBD1. This CDR3 comprises 16 residues. J gave up 4 bases and V 7 bases, and 12 bases lay outside the gene matches. Germline V CDR1 and CDR2: MNHNY, SVGAGI (reference sequence). CDR3 in amino acids: CASMGTQGAGYNEQFF. As DNA, the CDR3 is TGTGCCAGCATGGGGACTCAGGGGGCAGGGTACAATGAGCAGTTCTTC.

The chain recombines TRBV18 with TRBJ1-5; possibly TRBD1 for D (6 bases). CDR3 size: 16 residues. Looked up from germline, CDR1 is KGHSH and CDR2 is LQKENI. The V end was cut by 6 bases, the J end by 3 bases, with 18 bases between. The CDR3 nucleotides read TGTGCCAGCTCGGGGGCGACAGCGCCGGTCAATCAGCCCCAGCATTTT. Amino acid sequence: CASSGATAPVNQPQHF.

This sequence joins TRBV6-1 and TRBJ2-7; D possibly corresponds to TRBD1 (6 bases). Trimming took off 2 bases at V and 4 bases at J, with 15 bases between the two ends. Germline-derived CDR1 and CDR2 are MNHNS and SASEGT. The CDR3 length is 15 residues. The CDR3 region has the DNA TGTGCCAGCAGTGAATGGGGGCTACGTTCATACGAGCAGTACTTC. Its translation is CASSEWGLRSYEQYF.

The chain employs TRBV11-2 and TRBJ2-3, with 7 bases lining up with TRBD2. The CDR3 loop spans 18 amino acids. The V gene's germline CDR1 is SGHAT and CDR2 FQNNGV. Trimming cost V 1 base and J 1 base; bases outside gene matches: 11. CDR3 DNA: TGTGCCAGCAGCTTAGTGTTTCGGGGGGAGGGCCGCACAGATACGCAGTATTTT. Its protein is CASSLVFRGEGRTDTQYF.

This clone was seen once. The J gene is TRBJ1-2, the V gene TRBV7-2; TRBD1 matches 7 bases. Germline assignment: CDR1 SGHTA and CDR2 FQGNSA. With V trimmed by 4 bases and J by 0 bases, 11 bases remained unmatched. The CDR3 has 17 residues. The CDR3 here is CASSSFAGGSANYGYTF. CDR3 bases: TGTGCCAGCAGCTCTTTTGCAGGGGGTTCGGCTAACTATGGCTACACCTTC.

CDR3 nucleotides: TGTGCCAGCAGCCTGGGACAGACGAACACTGAAGCTTTCTTT. Protein sequence: CASSLGQTNTEAFF. The V call is TRBV28, the J call TRBJ1-1; 7 bases fit TRBD1. This CDR3 spans 14 amino acids. Germline assignment: CDR1 MDHEN and CDR2 SYDVKM. With V trimmed by 6 bases and J by 1 base, 5 bases remained unmatched.

The gene calls are TRBV19 and TRBJ1-5; possibly TRBD1 for D (6 bases). From germline, CDR1 is LNHDA and CDR2 SQIVND (reference sequence). V was shortened by 2 bases and J by 7 bases, with 12 bases between the two germline ends. This CDR3 comprises 14 residues. The CDR3 bases are TGTGCCAGTAGTATAAAACAGGGCACACAGCCCCAGCATTTT. As protein: CASSIKQGTQPQHF.

The chain employs TRBV28 and TRBJ2-3, with TRBD1 as a possible D gene (6 bases). The CDR3 is 14 residues long. Germline V gene data show CDR1 as MDHEN and CDR2 as SYDVKM. V was shortened by 1 base and J by 4 bases, with 9 bases between the two germline ends. The DNA for the CDR3 is TGTGCCAGCAGTTTATCAGGGGCCCCAGATACGCAGTATTTT. Its translation is CASSLSGAPDTQYF.

V and J are TRBV19 and TRBJ2-1; 14 bases align to TRBD2. The CDR3 consists of 14 residues. V lost 6 bases to trimming and J lost 10 bases; unmatched junction nucleotides: 5. Looked up from germline, CDR1 is LNHDA and CDR2 is SQIVND (reference sequence). Here the CDR3 reads CASRGLAGVREQFF. DNA for the CDR3: TGTGCCAGTAGGGGACTAGCGGGAGTACGGGAGCAGTTCTTC.

The chain joins TRBV11-2 to TRBJ2-2; D tentatively reads TRBD1 or TRBD2 (5 bases each). Between the trimmed V and J ends, which lost 7 bases and 4 bases, there was a span of 13 bases. This CDR3 has 14 amino acids. Germline V gene sequence: CDR1 SGHAT, CDR2 FQNNGV. CDR3 in DNA: TGTGCCAGCACCGCCGGGGCCTTCACCGGGGAGCTGTTTTTT. It translates to CASTAGAFTGELFF. Full variable domain (rest looked up from reference TRBV11-2 and TRBJ2-2): EAGVAQSPRYKIIEKRQSVAFWCNPISGHATLYWYQQILGQGPKLLIQFQNNGVVDDSQLPKDRFSAERLKGVDSTLKIQPAKLEDSAVYLCASTAGAFTGELFFGEGSRLTVL.

V gene TRBV6-1 combines with J gene TRBJ1-3; D is undetermined. Trimming cost V 2 bases and J 4 bases, with 6 bases left between them. This CDR3 has 13 amino acids. The germline V gene encodes CDR1 MNHNS and CDR2 SASEGT. CDR3 residues: CASSEREGNTIYF. Here the CDR3 DNA reads TGTGCCAGCAGTGAACGGGAAGGAAACACCATATATTTT.

The table lists this clone with a few counts. The chain is built from TRBV7-8 and TRBJ1-1; the match to TRBD1 covers 8 bases. CDR1 is SGHVS, CDR2 FQNEAQ, per germline. CDR3 length equals 15 residues. The J segment lost 2 bases and the V segment lost 0 bases, leaving 2 bases of the junction unmatched. CDR3: CASSLAAGGNTEAFF. As DNA, the CDR3 is TGTGCCAGCAGCTTAGCGGCAGGGGGCAACACTGAAGCTTTCTTT. The whole variable domain, filled in from reference TRBV7-8 and TRBJ1-1, reads GAGVSQSPRYKVAKRGQDVALRCDPISGHVSLFWYQQALGQGPEFLTYFQNEAQLDKSGLPSDRFFAERPEGSVSTLKIQRTQQEDSAVYLCASSLAAGGNTEAFFGQGTRLTVV.

The rearrangement links TRBV29-1 to TRBJ2-3; 10 nucleotides match TRBD1. J gave up 2 bases and V 6 bases, and 14 bases lay outside the gene matches. CDR3 size: 17 residues. Germline V gene data show CDR1 as SQVTM and CDR2 as ANQGSEA. CDR3 amino acids: CSVTGTGDYLFTDTQYF. CDR3 DNA sequence: TGCAGCGTAACCGGGACAGGGGACTACCTCTTCACAGATACGCAGTATTTT.

This clone turned up a few times. The chain links TRBV3-1 (or the pseudogene TRBV3-2) to TRBJ1-1; D is uncertain. CDR3 length: 17 residues. The V and J ends lost 4 bases and 1 base respectively, with 19 bases between them. Germline values: CDR1 LGHDT, CDR2 YNNKEL (reference sequence). CDR3 region: CASSLQPGPERNTEAFF. For the CDR3, the DNA is TGTGCCAGCAGCCTTCAGCCGGGTCCCGAGAGGAACACTGAAGCTTTCTTT.

The chain recombines TRBV29-1 with TRBJ2-1; D is ambiguous. Looked up from germline, CDR1 is SQVTM and CDR2 is ANQGSEA. V was clipped by 7 bases and J by 7 bases, with 11 bases between them. CDR3 length: 11 amino acids. The CDR3, as DNA: TGCAGCGCCCTGACGGTTAATGAGCAGTTCTTC. Amino acids: CSALTVNEQFF.

The DNA for the CDR3 is TGCGCCAGCAGCTTGGACCACTCCTATAATTCACCCCTCCACTTT. It is translated as CASSLDHSYNSPLHF. This chain connects TRBV5-1 to TRBJ1-6; D gene unclear. V was cut by 0 bases and J by 0 bases, with 4 bases left in between. Germline V gives CDR1 SGHRS, CDR2 YFSETQ. The length of the CDR3 is 15 residues. Using reference TRBV5-1 and TRBJ1-6 for the parts outside the CDR3, the full variable domain is KAGVTQTPRYLIKTRGQQVTLSCSPISGHRSVSWYQQTPGQGLQFLFEYFSETQRNKGNFPGRFSGRQFSNSRSEMNVSTLELGDSALYLCASSLDHSYNSPLHFGNGTRLTVT.

This chain connects TRBV7-9 to TRBJ2-7; D possibly corresponds to TRBD2 (6 bases). CDR1 and CDR2 from the germline V gene are SEHNR and FQNEAQ (reference sequence). V was shortened by 3 bases and J by 5 bases, with 14 bases between the two germline ends. The CDR3 is 14 residues long. The CDR3 DNA is TGTGCCAGCAGCTTCGGGATTGCGGGGCACGAGCAGTACTTC. Amino acids: CASSFGIAGHEQYF.

The J gene is TRBJ1-1, the V gene TRBV4-3; weak D call: TRBD1 (6 bases). The CDR3 is 14 amino acids. The V end was cut by 3 bases, the J end by 1 base, with 9 bases between. Germline V gene sequence: CDR1 LGHNA, CDR2 YSLEER. As DNA, the CDR3 is TGCGCCAGCAGCCAGGGACATCGGAACACTGAAGCTTTCTTT. Translating gives CASSQGHRNTEAFF.

This clone was seen a single time. The sample holds other DNA sequences that translate to the same CDR3. The rearrangement joins TRBV19 to TRBJ1-5; D might be TRBD1 (6 bases). Per germline, CDR1 LNHDA and CDR2 SQIVND (reference sequence). The CDR3 covers 15 residues. The V gene lost 3 bases and the J gene lost 1 base, with 10 bases spanning the gap. CDR3 sequence: CASSIWGQSNQPQHF. The CDR3 DNA reads as TGTGCCAGTAGTATCTGGGGGCAGAGCAATCAGCCCCAGCATTTT.

In its sample, this clone was seen once. The rearrangement uses TRBV7-3 and TRBJ2-6; TRBD1 agrees at 12 bases. With V trimmed by 5 bases and J by 0 bases, 5 bases remained unmatched. This CDR3 spans 18 amino acids. From germline, CDR1 is SGHTA and CDR2 FQGTGA. The CDR3 loop is CASSLGTGGLSGANVLTF. The DNA for the CDR3 is TGTGCCAGCAGCCTCGGGACAGGGGGCCTCTCTGGGGCCAACGTCCTGACTTTC.

This clone was seen only a few times. The chain has TRBV25-1 and TRBJ2-3, with TRBD2 identical over 14 bases. This CDR3 contains 15 residues. J gave up 4 bases and V 8 bases, and 5 bases lay outside the gene matches. The germline V gene encodes CDR1 MGHDK and CDR2 SYGVNS. The CDR3 DNA reads TGTGCCAGCGGCGGGACTAGCGGGAGATCAGATACGCAGTATTTT. Amino acids: CASGGTSGRSDTQYF.

The chain couples TRBV18 to TRBJ1-5; TRBD1 might be the D (6 bases). The germline V gene has CDR1 KGHSH and CDR2 LQKENI. The CDR3 extends over 14 amino acids. V lost 4 bases and J lost 3, with 10 bases in between. This CDR3 is CASSQDRNNQPQHF. The CDR3 region has the DNA TGTGCCAGCTCACAGGACAGAAACAATCAGCCCCAGCATTTT.

The V and J genes are TRBV7-6 and TRBJ2-3; 10 bases agree with TRBD1. CDR3 length: 15 amino acids. The trim removed 3 bases at V and 6 bases at J, leaving 6 bases unmatched. Looked up from germline, CDR1 is SGHVS and CDR2 is FNYEAQ. CDR3 residues: CASSFRDRGMDTQYF. CDR3 nucleotide sequence: TGTGCCAGCAGCTTCCGGGACAGGGGTATGGATACGCAGTATTTT.

V gene TRBV5-1 combines with J gene TRBJ2-2; D is tentatively TRBD1 or TRBD2 (7 bases each). The CDR3 has 17 amino acids. The V end lost 0 bases, the J end lost 5 bases, and 17 bases lay between the germline ends. Germline loops: CDR1 SGHRS, CDR2 YFSETQ. The CDR3 loop is CASSLARGGGETGELFF. The DNA for the CDR3 is TGCGCCAGCAGCTTGGCCAGGGGAGGGGGCGAAACCGGGGAGCTGTTTTTT.

Concerning this clone: Other DNA sequences in this sample translate to the same CDR3. The chain is built from TRBV20-1 and TRBJ2-1; no clear D. From germline, CDR1 is DFQATT and CDR2 SNEGSKA (reference sequence). Trimming left V 3 bases short and J 0 bases short, with 12 bases between. This CDR3 has 15 residues. CDR3: CSASLGASSYNEQFF. The CDR3 coding sequence is TGCAGTGCTAGTTTAGGAGCCAGCTCCTACAATGAGCAGTTCTTC.

This chain uses TRBV4-1 with TRBJ1-6; D not resolved. Trimming stripped 1 base from V and 7 bases from J, with 5 bases between. In germline, CDR1 is MGHRA, CDR2 YSYEKL. The CDR3 totals 13 residues. The CDR3 here is CASSQGENSPLHF. CDR3 nucleotide sequence: TGCGCCAGCAGCCAAGGGGAGAATTCACCCCTCCACTTT.

This clone was observed a single time. This chain uses TRBV19 with TRBJ2-1; D call uncertain. The CDR3 has 14 residues. The germline V gene encodes CDR1 LNHDA and CDR2 SQIVND (reference sequence). Trimming stripped 3 bases from V and 6 bases from J, with 12 bases between. The CDR3 DNA sequence: TGTGCCAGTAGTATTCTGACCGGACGCAATGAGCAGTTCTTC. This sequence encodes CASSILTGRNEQFF. Using reference TRBV19 and TRBJ2-1 for the parts outside the CDR3, the full variable domain is DGGITQSPKYLFRKEGQNVTLSCEQNLNHDAMYWYRQDPGQGLRLIYYSQIVNDFQKGDIAEGYSVSREKKESFPLTVTSAQKNPTAFYLCASSILTGRNEQFFGPGTRLTVL.